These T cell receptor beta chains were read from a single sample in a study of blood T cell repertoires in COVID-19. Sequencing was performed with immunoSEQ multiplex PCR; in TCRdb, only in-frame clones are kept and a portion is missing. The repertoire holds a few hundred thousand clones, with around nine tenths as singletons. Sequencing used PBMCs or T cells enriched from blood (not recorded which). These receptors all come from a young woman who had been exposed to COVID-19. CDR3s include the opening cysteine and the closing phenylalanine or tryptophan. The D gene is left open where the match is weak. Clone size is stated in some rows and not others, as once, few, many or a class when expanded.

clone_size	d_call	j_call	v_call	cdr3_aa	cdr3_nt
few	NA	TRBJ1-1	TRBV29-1	CSVVPEHQNTEAFF	TGCAGCGTCGTACCTGAACATCAGAACACTGAAGCTTTCTTT
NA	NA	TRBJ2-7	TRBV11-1	CASSLVGGGDYEQYF	TGTGCCAGCAGCTTAGTCGGGGGTGGCGATTACGAGCAGTACTTC
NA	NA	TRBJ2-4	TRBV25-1	CASSDPRTDPSRNIQYF	TGTGCCAGCAGTGATCCACGGACAGACCCTTCCAGGAACATTCAGTACTTC
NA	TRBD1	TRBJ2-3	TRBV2	CASRGQSTDTQYF	TGTGCCAGCAGGGGACAGAGCACAGATACGCAGTATTTT
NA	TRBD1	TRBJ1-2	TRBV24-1	CATSDAGTAYGYTF	TGTGCCACCAGTGACGCCGGGACAGCGTATGGCTACACCTTC
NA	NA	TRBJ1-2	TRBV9	CASSPPRYGTQYGYTF	TGTGCCAGCAGCCCCCCCCGTTACGGGACACAATATGGCTACACCTTC
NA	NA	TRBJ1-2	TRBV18	CASSPVLAGNYGYTF	TGTGCCAGCTCACCCGTCCTTGCAGGGAACTATGGCTACACCTTC
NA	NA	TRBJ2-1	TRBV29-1	CSVEPTATGVGVRPQFF	TGCAGCGTTGAACCCACAGCGACGGGAGTCGGAGTACGTCCGCAGTTCTTC
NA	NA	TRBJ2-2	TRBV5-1	CASSLRRASAGNTGELFF	TGCGCCAGCAGCTTGCGCAGGGCCAGCGCCGGTAACACCGGGGAGCTGTTTTTT
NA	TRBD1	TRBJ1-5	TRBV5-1	CASSPGQGGQPQHF	TGCGCCAGCAGCCCAGGACAGGGCGGCCAGCCCCAGCATTTT
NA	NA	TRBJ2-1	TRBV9	CASSVRKGGYNEQFF	TGTGCCAGCAGCGTCCGCAAGGGGGGGTACAATGAGCAGTTCTTC
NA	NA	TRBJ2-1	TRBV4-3	CASSQDQGEGTNEQFF	TGCGCCAGCAGCCAAGATCAAGGTGAGGGTACAAATGAGCAGTTCTTC
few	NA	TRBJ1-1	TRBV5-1	CASRNPENTEAFF	TGCGCCAGCAGGAACCCAGAGAACACTGAAGCTTTCTTT
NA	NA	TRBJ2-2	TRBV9	CASSVSNTGELFF	TGTGCCAGCAGCGTATCTAACACCGGGGAGCTGTTTTTT
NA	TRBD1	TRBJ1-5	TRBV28	CASSFRSGGGYQPQHF	TGTGCCAGCAGTTTTAGGTCAGGGGGAGGATATCAGCCCCAGCATTTT
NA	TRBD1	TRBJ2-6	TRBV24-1	CATSDPRQGSRVRANVLTF	TGTGCCACCAGTGACCCCCGACAGGGGTCCCGAGTCCGGGCCAACGTCCTGACTTTC
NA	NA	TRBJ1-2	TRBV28	CASSLPGDYGYTF	TGTGCCAGCAGTTTGCCGGGGGACTATGGCTACACCTTC
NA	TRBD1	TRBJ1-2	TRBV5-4	CASSFRGLNYGYTF	TGTGCCAGCAGCTTCAGGGGGCTTAACTATGGCTACACCTTC
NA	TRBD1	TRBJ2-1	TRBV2	CASSEALMGTGRNEQFF	TGTGCCAGCAGTGAAGCGCTTATGGGGACAGGGCGCAATGAGCAGTTCTTC
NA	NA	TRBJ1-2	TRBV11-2	CASSLWGGNGYTF	TGTGCCAGCAGCTTATGGGGCGGGAATGGCTACACCTTC
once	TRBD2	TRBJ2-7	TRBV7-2	CASSLARGYEQYF	TGTGCCAGCAGCTTAGCGCGGGGGTACGAGCAGTACTTC
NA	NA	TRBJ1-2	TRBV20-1	CSASPGDAGRYGYTF	TGCAGTGCTAGTCCCGGTGACGCAGGGAGGTATGGCTACACCTTC
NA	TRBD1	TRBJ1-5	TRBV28	CASSSATGGGNQPQHF	TGTGCCAGCAGTTCCGCAACAGGGGGTGGCAATCAGCCCCAGCATTTT
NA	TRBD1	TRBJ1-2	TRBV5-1	CASSSPGTGGNYTF	TGCGCCAGCAGCTCGCCCGGGACAGGGGGTAACTACACCTTC
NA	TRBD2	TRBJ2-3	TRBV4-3	CASSQRVSEGGGPTDTQYF	TGCGCCAGCAGCCAAAGAGTTTCAGAAGGCGGGGGACCCACAGATACGCAGTATTTT
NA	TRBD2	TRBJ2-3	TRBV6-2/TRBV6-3	CASSYELAGGLKGTDTQYF	TGTGCCAGCAGTTACGAACTAGCGGGGGGGTTGAAGGGCACAGATACGCAGTATTTT
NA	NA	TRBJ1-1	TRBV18	CASSSRQMNTEAFF	TGTGCCAGCTCCTCCAGGCAGATGAACACTGAAGCTTTCTTT
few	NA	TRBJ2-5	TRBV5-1	CASSLLNQETQYF	TGCGCCAGCAGCTTGCTAAACCAAGAGACCCAGTACTTC
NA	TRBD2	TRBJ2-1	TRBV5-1	CASSLLAGGGSSYNEQFF	TGCGCCAGCAGCTTATTGGCGGGAGGTGGGAGCTCCTACAATGAGCAGTTCTTC
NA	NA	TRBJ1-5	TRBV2	CAPGRPKIQPQHF	TGTGCCCCCGGCAGGCCGAAGATCCAGCCCCAGCATTTT
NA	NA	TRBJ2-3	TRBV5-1	CASDPGGGADTQYF	TGCGCCAGCGACCCCGGGGGAGGCGCAGATACGCAGTATTTT
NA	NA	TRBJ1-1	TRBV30	CAWCLGGHTEAFF	TGTGCCTGGTGTCTGGGGGGGCACACTGAAGCTTTCTTT
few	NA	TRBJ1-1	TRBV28	CASIFRGLEAFF	TGTGCCAGCATTTTTCGGGGATTGGAAGCTTTCTTT
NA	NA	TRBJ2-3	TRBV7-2	CASSEYDIRDDTDTQYF	TGTGCCAGCAGCGAGTACGACATAAGAGATGACACAGATACGCAGTATTTT
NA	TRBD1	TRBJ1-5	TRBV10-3	CAISPGQGGSQPQHF	TGTGCCATCAGTCCGGGACAGGGAGGTAGTCAGCCCCAGCATTTT
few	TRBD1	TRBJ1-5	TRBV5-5	CASSSGQGRQPQHF	TGTGCCAGCAGCAGCGGACAGGGCCGTCAGCCCCAGCATTTT
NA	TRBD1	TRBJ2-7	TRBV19	CASSPRTGIHEQYF	TGTGCCAGTAGTCCGCGGACAGGGATCCACGAGCAGTACTTC
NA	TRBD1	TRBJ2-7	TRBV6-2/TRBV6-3	CASSASETGGYEQYF	TGTGCCAGCAGCGCCTCCGAGACAGGGGGATACGAGCAGTACTTC
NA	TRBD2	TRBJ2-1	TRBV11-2	CASSLGPPREQTYNEQFF	TGTGCCAGCAGCTTAGGGCCGCCGCGGGAGCAAACCTACAATGAGCAGTTCTTC
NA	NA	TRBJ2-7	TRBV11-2	CASSASYWDGSFDEQYF	TGTGCCAGCAGCGCGTCGTATTGGGACGGGAGTTTCGACGAGCAGTACTTC
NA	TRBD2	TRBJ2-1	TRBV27	CASSSQREGVNEQFF	TGTGCCAGCAGTTCGCAGCGGGAGGGGGTCAATGAGCAGTTCTTC
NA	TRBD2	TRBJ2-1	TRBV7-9	CASSRAGLGSSYNEQFF	TGTGCCAGCAGCCGAGCGGGGCTGGGGAGCTCCTACAATGAGCAGTTCTTC
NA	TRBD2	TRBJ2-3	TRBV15	CATSRILAITDTQYF	TGTGCCACCAGCAGGATACTAGCGATTACAGATACGCAGTATTTT
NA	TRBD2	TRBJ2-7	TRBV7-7	CASSPTGLAGDEQYF	TGTGCTAGCAGCCCGACGGGACTAGCGGGAGACGAGCAGTACTTC
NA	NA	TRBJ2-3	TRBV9	CASSVDPGTIKDTQYF	TGTGCCAGCAGCGTAGACCCGGGGACAATAAAAGATACGCAGTATTTT
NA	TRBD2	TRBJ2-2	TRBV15	CATSTSGGWAGELFF	TGTGCCACCTCCACTAGCGGGGGATGGGCCGGGGAGCTGTTTTTT
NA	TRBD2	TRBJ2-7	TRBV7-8	CASSPILAGASYEQYF	TGTGCCAGCAGCCCGATTCTAGCGGGAGCTTCCTACGAGCAGTACTTC